These 2 T cell receptor beta chains were sequenced from one sample in a study of T cells in Graves' hyperthyroidism and ophthalmopathy. The investigators amplified TCR beta CDR3 regions from RNA transcripts. Researchers ran a first-round RT-PCR on the TCR CDR3 using the HTBI primer set. TCRdb reprocessed the multiplex PCR reads via MiXCR and lists one record per CDR3 protein. The table includes more than 300,000 distinct CDR3 sequences, 15% to 20% detected once. Sequenced sample: blood. These receptors were collected from a woman in her thirties with Graves' hyperthyroidism that later progressed to Graves' ophthalmopathy.

The sample holds a few counts of this clonotype. The chain is built from TRBV19 and TRBJ1-5; TRBD1 might be the D (6 bases). Trimming left V 3 bases short and J 5 bases short, with 11 bases between. Germline loops: CDR1 LNHDA, CDR2 SQIVND (reference sequence). The CDR3 consists of 14 residues. CDR3 region: CASSIRTEHQPQHF. CDR3 sequence (DNA): TGTGCCAGTAGTATCCGGACAGAACATCAGCCCCAGCATTTT.

This clonotype was counted many times. The V call is TRBV7-9, the J call TRBJ2-5; 8 nucleotides match TRBD1. Germline CDR1 SEHNR, CDR2 FQNEAQ (reference sequence). CDR3 length equals 12 residues. Trimming cost V 5 bases and J 10 bases; bases outside gene matches: 6. The CDR3 loop reads CASSIDRGDQYF. For the CDR3, the DNA is TGTGCCAGCAGCATCGACAGGGGAGACCAGTACTTC.